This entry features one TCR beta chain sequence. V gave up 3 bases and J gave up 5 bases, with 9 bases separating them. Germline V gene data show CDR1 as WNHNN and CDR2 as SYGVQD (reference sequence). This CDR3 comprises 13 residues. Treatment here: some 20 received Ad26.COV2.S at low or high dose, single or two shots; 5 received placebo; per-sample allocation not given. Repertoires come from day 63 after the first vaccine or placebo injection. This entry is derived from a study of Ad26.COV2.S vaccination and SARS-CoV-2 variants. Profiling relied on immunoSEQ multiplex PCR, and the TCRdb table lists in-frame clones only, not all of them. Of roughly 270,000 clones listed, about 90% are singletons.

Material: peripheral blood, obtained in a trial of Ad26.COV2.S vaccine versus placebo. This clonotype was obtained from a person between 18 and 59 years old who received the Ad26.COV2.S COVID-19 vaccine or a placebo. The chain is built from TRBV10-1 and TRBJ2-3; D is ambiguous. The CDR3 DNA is TGCGCCAGCAGTGATGAGTCGGGAGATACGCAGTATTTT. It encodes CASSDESGDTQYF.